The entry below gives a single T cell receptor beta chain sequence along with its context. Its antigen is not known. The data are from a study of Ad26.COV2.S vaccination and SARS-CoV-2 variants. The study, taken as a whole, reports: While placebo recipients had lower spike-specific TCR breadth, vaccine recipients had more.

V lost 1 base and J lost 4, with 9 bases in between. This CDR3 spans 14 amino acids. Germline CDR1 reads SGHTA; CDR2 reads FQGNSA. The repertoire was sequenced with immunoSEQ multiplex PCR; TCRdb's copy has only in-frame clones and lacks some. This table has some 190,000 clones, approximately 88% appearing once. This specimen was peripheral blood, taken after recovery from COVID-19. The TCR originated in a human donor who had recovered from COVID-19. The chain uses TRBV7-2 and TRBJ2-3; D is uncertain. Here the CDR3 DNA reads TGTGCCAGCAGCTTAGTCCAGGACGCAGATACGCAGTATTTT. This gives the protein CASSLVQDADTQYF.